The clone carrying this T cell receptor beta chain was counted ten times or more. CDR1 and CDR2 (germline): SGHTA, FQGTGA. The CDR3 runs to 12 residues. Between the trimmed V and J ends, which lost 2 bases and 6 bases, there was a span of 8 bases. Combining a sample-barcoded 5' primer with a J-beta primer mix, a second PCR ran for about 7 to 11 cycles. One entry per CDR3 protein, called by TCRdb with MiXCR from the 5' RACE reads. The sample gives some 1.6 million distinct CDR3 sequences, about 35% of which show up once; around 10% is in the top ten. These data originate in a study of blood T cells in healthy people across ages.

V is TRBV7-3 and J is TRBJ2-7; tentative D call: TRBD2 (5 bases). The sequenced material came from blood. This sequence was found in a woman aged 25 to 39 in good health. CDR3: CASSLLGVEQYF. The CDR3 DNA reads TGTGCCAGCAGCTTACTCGGGGTCGAGCAGTACTTC.